Listed below are T cell receptor beta chains from one sample, sequenced in a study of vaccination and CD4 T cells after COVID-19. Which antigens these TCRs recognize remains unknown. TCRdb recomputed calls from the PCR reads with MiXCR, one row per CDR3 protein. The sample consists of more than 9,500 distinct CDR3 sequences, 53% of them appearing once. Sequencing used CD4+ T cells from blood, cultured in vitro. These receptors all come from a human donor who had recovered from COVID-19. The CDR3 runs from the conserved cysteine through the conserved F or W. Fields, in order: clone size, J gene, V gene, D gene, CDR3 protein, CDR3 DNA. A D gene is named only where the DNA matches it firmly. The size field is filled for only some rows; it gives once, few, many or a size class.

few TRBJ1-1 TRBV20-1 TRBD1 CSARATGGDENTEAFF TGCAGTGCTAGAGCAACAGGGGGCGACGAAAACACTGAAGCTTTCTTT
NA TRBJ2-1 TRBV6-5 NA CASSYGRRGTYNEQFF TGTGCCAGCAGTTACGGGAGGAGGGGAACCTACAATGAGCAGTTCTTC
NA TRBJ1-2 TRBV11-2 TRBD1 CASSLDRGLPYGYTF TGTGCCAGCAGCTTAGATAGGGGGCTCCCATATGGCTACACCTTC
NA TRBJ1-2 TRBV14 NA CASSQDRRPYGYTF TGTGCCAGCAGCCAAGATAGGCGCCCCTATGGCTACACCTTC
NA TRBJ2-5 TRBV7-6 NA CASRGNQETQYF TGTGCCAGCAGGGGAAACCAAGAGACCCAGTACTTC
NA TRBJ1-2 TRBV18 NA CASSPDYGYTF TGTGCCAGCTCGCCCGACTATGGCTACACCTTC
few TRBJ2-5 TRBV29-1 TRBD2 CSVEERTSGSETQYF TGCAGCGTTGAAGAAAGGACTAGCGGGAGTGAGACCCAGTACTTC
NA TRBJ1-5 TRBV27 NA CASSGQGTNQPQHF TGTGCCAGCTCCGGGCAGGGGACCAATCAGCCCCAGCATTTT
NA TRBJ2-4 TRBV20-1 NA CSATPGLPKNIQYF TGCAGTGCAACCCCGGGACTTCCCAAAAACATTCAGTACTTC
NA TRBJ1-5 TRBV20-1 NA CSASQGSFGRAQPQHF TGCAGTGCTAGTCAGGGGAGTTTTGGCCGGGCTCAGCCCCAGCATTTT
NA TRBJ2-3 TRBV20-1 TRBD2 CSARELAGGTDTQYF TGCAGTGCTAGAGAGTTAGCGGGGGGCACAGATACGCAGTATTTT
NA TRBJ2-7 TRBV18 NA CASSRGTPGNYEQYF TGTGCCAGCTCACGCGGGACACCCGGAAACTACGAGCAGTACTTC
NA TRBJ2-2 TRBV2 NA CASCGSNTGELFF TGTGCCAGCTGCGGTTCGAACACCGGGGAGCTGTTTTTT
few TRBJ2-7 TRBV30 TRBD2 CAWSVLAETYEQYF TGTGCCTGGAGTGTACTAGCGGAAACTTACGAGCAGTACTTC
NA TRBJ1-3 TRBV27 NA CASSSRGLGAGNTIYF TGTGCCAGCAGTTCCCGGGGGTTGGGGGCTGGAAACACCATATATTTT
few TRBJ1-1 TRBV11-3 TRBD1 CASKGRGLGEAFF TGTGCCAGCAAAGGCAGGGGGCTCGGTGAAGCTTTCTTT
few TRBJ2-3 TRBV25-1 TRBD1 CASSGTGLDGDTQYF TGTGCCAGCAGTGGGACAGGTCTAGATGGAGATACGCAGTATTTT
NA TRBJ2-5 TRBV24-1 TRBD1 CATSDTTGAWETQYF TGTGCCACCAGTGATACCACAGGGGCGTGGGAGACCCAGTACTTC